The TCR beta chain under discussion was sequenced for a study of T cell repertoires in cytomegalovirus infection. Across the whole study: The public TCR beta signatures pointed to both CMV infection and matching HLA type. The study's findings and limits: There were HLA-C-restricted CMV-specific TCR beta clonotypes dominating the ex vivo response.

From the reads, TCRdb called clonotypes with MiXCR, one entry per CDR3 protein. The profile shows approximately 250,000 distinct CDR3 sequences, 8% to 9.5% of them singletons. Per the germline V gene, CDR1 is SSHAT and CDR2 is FNYEAQ (reference sequence). CDR3 length equals 14 residues. This clonotype was detected many times. The target antigen is unknown. The junction does not match germline at one end; this may be a read error. This chain joins TRBV7-7 and TRBJ2-5; D gene ambiguous. The clonotype originates from a human donor in good health (CMV status not recorded). Some clones in this sample may be carry-over from other donors' samples. Sequencing was performed on PBMCs. The CDR3 is CASSISTVRGTQYF. CDR3 DNA: TGTGCTAGCAGCATTTCTACAGTCAGAGGGACCCAGTACTTC.